The entry below describes one T cell receptor (beta chain). There is no known antigen for this receptor. Base quality data are lacking; no much larger clone is found one base away. The CDR3 regions of human TCRbeta chains were analyzed by immunosequencing. On the authors' methods: TCRs in the repertoires were matched against a reference library of SARS-CoV-2-specific TCRs that had been generated with the MIRA antigen-specificity platform. Breadth meant the fraction of unique TCRs that were SARS-CoV-2-associated, whereas depth meant the fraction of total T cells that were SARS-CoV-2-associated. Using the MIRA data, each spike-specific TCR was mapped to the spike region that the TCR reacts to and placed in a CD4 or CD8 class. Log10-transformed breadth and depth values were compared by one-way ANOVA with Sidak's multiple comparisons tests. The source is immuneACCESS, and TCRdb retained only in-frame sequences with V and J called. Part of the clones is not carried over; for the studies checked, unresolved V genes explain less than half of this, and the remainder is unexplained. The V and J calls and clone size were taken over from that table, and D and trimming were inferred from the DNA. The sample yields 110,000 or so clones; approximately 90% were counted once. Together, the top ten hold roughly 3.8% of the sample.

Its CDR3 holds 14 amino acids, cysteine through phenylalanine. Of all the DNA, just the CDR3 is kept, 42 bases in frame from base 1. Sequences SGHTA (CDR1) and FQGTGA (CDR2) are obtained from the germline V gene. V loses 3 bases, J loses 7 bases, and the germline ends lie 16 bases apart. This specimen belongs to a study of T cell responses to AZD1222 COVID-19 vaccine (dated by TCRdb to the early 2020s). General notes on the study: A total of 230 to 250 trial participants underwent TCR sequencing, of whom 200 to 220 received two doses of AZD1222 and some 26 received two doses of the MenACWY control vaccine. Trial participants were enrolled by age into subgroups of 18-55, 56-69 and 70-plus years, and around 150, 28 and 57 TCR-sequenced participants, respectively, were included in these subgroups. What the authors observed across the whole study: The 56-69-year group was small, and its depth increase did not reach significance, likely because of low power. Conclusions about previously exposed vaccinees were limited because only six AZD1222 recipients were SARS-CoV-2 seropositive at baseline. Reportedly, close to half of the unique spike-specific TCRs recognized epitopes lying outside the regions that are mutated in the B.1.351 and B.1.1.7 variants. Because no day 14 peak-response samples were available, repertoires were characterized only after the peak T cell response. A significant rise in spike-specific TCR breadth and depth was observed after two AZD1222 doses relative to day 0 and relative to MenACWY recipients. Most participants were white British and females outnumbered males, and the authors suggested that clonal diversity may have been underestimated. The vaccine-associated CD4 TCRs covered the entire spike protein, and the dominant responses fell in regions 160-218 and 743-854.

This specimen's time point label, interpreted: about 28 days (+/-7) after the second vaccine dose. AZD1222 recipients with second doses at about 4 weeks or about 12 weeks were pooled, because spike-specific TCR depth and breadth did not differ between schedules. Vaccinee samples came from UK trials COV001 and COV002, including a single-blind randomized controlled phase 2/3 trial of AZD1222 (ChAdOx1 nCoV-19) in healthy adults. For TCRbeta chain sequencing, PBMC samples from trial participants were taken at day 0 and at day 28 after the second dose. The receptor's source is an adult who received the AZD1222 COVID-19 vaccine. Sample: peripheral blood, taken 28 days after the second AZD1222 dose. This sequence uses TRBV7-3 and TRBJ2-7, with a weak D call of TRBD2 (5 bases match). Read as DNA, the sequence is TGTGCCAGCAGCTTTTTGGCCCGGGGTGGGGAGCAGTACTTC. Translated, this is CASSFLARGGEQYF.